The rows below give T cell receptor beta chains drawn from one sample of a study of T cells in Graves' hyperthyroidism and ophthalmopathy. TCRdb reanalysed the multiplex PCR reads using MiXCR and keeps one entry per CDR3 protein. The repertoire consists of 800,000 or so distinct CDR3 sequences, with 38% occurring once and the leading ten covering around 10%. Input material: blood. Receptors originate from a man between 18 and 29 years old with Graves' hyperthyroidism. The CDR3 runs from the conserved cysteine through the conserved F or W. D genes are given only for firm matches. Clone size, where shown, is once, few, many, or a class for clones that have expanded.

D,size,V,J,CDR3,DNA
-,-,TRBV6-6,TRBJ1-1,CASSYVRGAEAFF,TGTGCCAGCAGTTACGTTCGAGGGGCTGAAGCTTTCTTT
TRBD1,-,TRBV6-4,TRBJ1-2,CASSGGQGESYTF,TGTGCCAGCAGTGGGGGACAGGGGGAGAGCTACACCTTC
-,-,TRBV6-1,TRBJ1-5,CASSPTQTSWNQPQHF,TGTGCCAGCTCACCAACCCAGACTTCGTGGAATCAGCCCCAGCATTTT
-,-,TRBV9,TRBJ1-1,CASSGRSKDTEAFF,TGTGCCAGCAGCGGCCGCTCGAAGGACACTGAAGCTTTCTTT
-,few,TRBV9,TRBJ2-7,CASSGETGFYEQYF,TGTGCCAGCAGCGGAGAGACTGGGTTCTACGAGCAGTACTTC
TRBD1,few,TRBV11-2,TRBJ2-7,CASSEAGGDEQYF,TGTGCCAGCAGCGAGGCAGGGGGCGACGAGCAGTACTTC
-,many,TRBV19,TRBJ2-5,CASSMGLQETQYF,TGTGCCAGTAGTATGGGATTACAAGAGACCCAGTACTTC
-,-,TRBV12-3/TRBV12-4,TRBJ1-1,CASSSYRVTEAFF,TGTGCCAGCAGTTCCTACAGGGTAACTGAAGCTTTCTTT
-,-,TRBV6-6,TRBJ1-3,CATSRGGEGNTIYF,TGTGCCACCTCTCGGGGGGGCGAGGGAAACACCATATATTTT
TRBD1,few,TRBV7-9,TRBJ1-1,CASSYGTGIFEAFF,TGTGCCAGCAGCTATGGGACAGGGATATTCGAAGCTTTCTTT
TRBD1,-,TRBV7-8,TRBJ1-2,CASRPDRVGSGGYTF,TGTGCCAGCAGACCGGACAGGGTGGGGAGCGGTGGCTACACCTTC
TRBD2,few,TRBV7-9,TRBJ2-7,CASSPRGLAGAYEQYF,TGTGCCAGCAGCCCAAGGGGACTAGCGGGAGCCTACGAGCAGTACTTC
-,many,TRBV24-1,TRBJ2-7,CAPRPEQYF,TGTGCCCCCCGTCCCGAGCAGTACTTC
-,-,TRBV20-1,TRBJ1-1,CSARGGTGRAGTEAFF,TGCAGTGCTAGAGGGGGCACAGGGCGTGCGGGCACTGAAGCTTTCTTT
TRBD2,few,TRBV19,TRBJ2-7,CASSTSGGPYEQYF,TGTGCCAGTAGTACTAGCGGGGGGCCGTACGAGCAGTACTTC
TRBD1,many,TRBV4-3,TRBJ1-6,CASSQVGAGGSPLHF,TGCGCCAGCAGCCAAGTCGGGGCAGGGGGCTCACCCCTCCACTTT
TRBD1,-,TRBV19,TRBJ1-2,CASSKTRDRSYGYTF,TGTGCCAGTAGTAAAACCCGGGACAGGAGCTATGGCTACACCTTC
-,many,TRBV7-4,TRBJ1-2,CASRPPRYYGYTF,TGTGCCAGCAGGCCTCCCCGGTACTATGGCTACACCTTC
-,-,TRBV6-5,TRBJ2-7,CASSSRTESSYEQYF,TGTGCCAGCAGTTCCCGGACAGAGAGCTCCTACGAGCAGTACTTC
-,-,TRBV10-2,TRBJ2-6,CATNEGSSGANVLTF,TGCGCCACCAACGAGGGGTCCTCTGGGGCCAACGTCCTGACTTTC
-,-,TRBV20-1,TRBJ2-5,CSGSSGRETQYF,TGCAGTGGTTCCTCAGGGAGGGAGACCCAGTACTTC
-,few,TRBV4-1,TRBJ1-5,CASSQALGSWPQHF,TGCGCCAGCAGCCAAGCCCTCGGTTCATGGCCCCAGCATTTT
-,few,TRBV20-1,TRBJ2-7,CSTYSVSSSYEQYF,TGCAGTACCTATAGCGTCTCCTCCTCCTACGAGCAGTACTTC
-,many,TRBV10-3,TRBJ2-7,CAISDEGSIYEQYF,TGTGCCATCAGTGACGAGGGTTCTATCTACGAGCAGTACTTC
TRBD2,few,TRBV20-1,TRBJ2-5,CSARLGVSGTQETQYF,TGCAGTGCTAGACTCGGGGTTAGCGGGACTCAAGAGACCCAGTACTTC
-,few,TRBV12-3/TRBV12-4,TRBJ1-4,CASSTLGKLFF,TGTGCCAGCTCGACATTGGGGAAACTGTTTTTT
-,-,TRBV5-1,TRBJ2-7,CASSLDAGASYEQYF,TGCGCCAGCAGCTTGGACGCGGGGGCGTCCTACGAGCAGTACTTC
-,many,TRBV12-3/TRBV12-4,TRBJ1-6,CASSFGTENSPLHF,TGTGCCAGCAGCTTCGGGACGGAAAATTCACCCCTCCACTTT
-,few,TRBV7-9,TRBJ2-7,CASSPPTRGRGSYEQYF,TGTGCCAGCAGCCCCCCGACCCGGGGCCGGGGATCCTACGAGCAGTACTTC
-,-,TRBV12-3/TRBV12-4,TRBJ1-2,CASSRTGGSFGGYTF,TGTGCCAGCAGTAGGACCGGAGGGTCGTTCGGTGGCTACACCTTC
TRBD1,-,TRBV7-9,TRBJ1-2,CASSYTGGGYGYTF,TGTGCCAGCAGTTATACAGGGGGAGGGTATGGCTACACCTTC
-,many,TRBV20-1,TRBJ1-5,CSAPTGSDQPQHF,TGCAGTGCCCCCACAGGGTCGGATCAGCCCCAGCATTTT
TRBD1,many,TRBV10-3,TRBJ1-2,CAIRGQNYGYTF,TGTGCCATCAGGGGACAGAACTATGGCTACACCTTC
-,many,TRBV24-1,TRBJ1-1,CATSEARRDTEAFF,TGTGCCACCAGTGAGGCACGAAGGGACACTGAAGCTTTCTTT
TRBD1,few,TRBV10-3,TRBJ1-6,CASRGQGGNSPLHF,TGTGCCAGCAGAGGACAGGGCGGTAATTCACCCCTCCACTTT
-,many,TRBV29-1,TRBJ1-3,CSLMGEENTIYF,TGCAGCCTCATGGGGGAAGAGAACACCATATATTTT
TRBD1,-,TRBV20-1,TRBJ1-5,CSAREPTGGGQPQHF,TGCAGTGCTAGAGAGCCGACAGGGGGGGGTCAGCCCCAGCATTTT
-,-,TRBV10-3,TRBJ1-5,CASSEYRVGNQPQHF,TGTGCCAGCAGTGAATATAGAGTTGGCAATCAGCCCCAGCATTTT
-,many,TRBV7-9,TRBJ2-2,CANTGELFF,TGTGCCAACACCGGGGAGCTGTTTTTT
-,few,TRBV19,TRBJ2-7,CASSGGGQSNSYEQYF,TGTGCCAGTAGTGGAGGCGGACAGTCCAACTCCTACGAGCAGTACTTC
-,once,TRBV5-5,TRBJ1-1,CASSLGVSAANTEAFF,TGTGCCAGCAGCTTGGGGGTTTCAGCTGCTAACACTGAAGCTTTCTTT